The source of this T cell receptor beta chain is a study of blood T cell repertoires in COVID-19. Sequencing used immunoSEQ multiplex PCR; TCRdb keeps in-frame clones, though not all of them. Of more than 300,000 clones in the sample, around nine tenths were seen once. Sequenced material: peripheral blood. The clonotype comes from a woman aged 65 to 85 with COVID-19, enrolled during active disease.

The CDR3 region is CASSARGIGTEAFF. CDR3 nucleotide sequence: TGTGCCAGCAGCGCCAGGGGGATCGGCACTGAAGCTTTCTTT. The rearrangement links TRBV5-4 to TRBJ1-1; TRBD1 matches 7 bases. Germline CDR1 reads SGHNT; CDR2 reads YYREEE (reference sequence). This CDR3 spans 14 amino acids. V shed 4 bases and J 4 bases; nucleotides not matched to a gene: 7.